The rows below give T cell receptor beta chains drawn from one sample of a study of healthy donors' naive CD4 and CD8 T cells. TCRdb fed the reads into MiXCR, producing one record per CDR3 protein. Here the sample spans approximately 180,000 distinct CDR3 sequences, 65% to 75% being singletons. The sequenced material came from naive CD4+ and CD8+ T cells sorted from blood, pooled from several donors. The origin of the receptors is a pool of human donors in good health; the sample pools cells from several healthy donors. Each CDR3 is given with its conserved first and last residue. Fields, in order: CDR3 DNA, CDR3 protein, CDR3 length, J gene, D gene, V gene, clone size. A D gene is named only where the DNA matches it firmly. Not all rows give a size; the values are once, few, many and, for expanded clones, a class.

DNA: TGCAGCGTTGAGGACCCCGGAGTGGACTACAATGAGCAGTTCTTC
CDR3: CSVEDPGVDYNEQFF
length: 15
J: TRBJ2-1
D: .
V: TRBV29-1
size: .

DNA: TGCGCCAGCAGCCAAGACGGCGGGAGCTCCTACAATGAGCAGTTCTTC
CDR3: CASSQDGGSSYNEQFF
length: 16
J: TRBJ2-1
D: TRBD2
V: TRBV4-3
size: .

DNA: TGTGCCAGCAGTTTAGAGGGTGGAGGTCAGCCCCAGCATTTT
CDR3: CASSLEGGGQPQHF
length: 14
J: TRBJ1-5
D: .
V: TRBV27
size: .

DNA: TGTGCCAGCAGCGTAGGGACAGGGGTTAACTATGGCTACACCTTC
CDR3: CASSVGTGVNYGYTF
length: 15
J: TRBJ1-2
D: TRBD1
V: TRBV27
size: .

DNA: TGTGCCAGCAGTGAAGCGGGGCTTGCTAACTATGGCTACACCTTC
CDR3: CASSEAGLANYGYTF
length: 15
J: TRBJ1-2
D: .
V: TRBV6-1
size: .

DNA: TGCAGCGTTGGTGGGGTCGCGGACCACATGAACACTGAAGCTTTCTTT
CDR3: CSVGGVADHMNTEAFF
length: 16
J: TRBJ1-1
D: .
V: TRBV29-1
size: .

DNA: TGTGCCAGCAGCCCCCTCCTCAGCTCTGGGGCCAACGTCCTGACTTTC
CDR3: CASSPLLSSGANVLTF
length: 16
J: TRBJ2-6
D: .
V: TRBV27
size: .

DNA: TGCGCCAGCAATCTTTTGAGGGTGATGAACACTGAAGCTTTCTTT
CDR3: CASNLLRVMNTEAFF
length: 15
J: TRBJ1-1
D: .
V: TRBV5-1
size: .

DNA: TGTGCCAGCAGTTACTCCTGGATCCAAGAGACCCAGTACTTC
CDR3: CASSYSWIQETQYF
length: 14
J: TRBJ2-5
D: .
V: TRBV6-5
size: .

DNA: TGCAGCGTCACCGGCGGGACTAGCGGGAGAGTCGCCTACGAGCAGTACTTC
CDR3: CSVTGGTSGRVAYEQYF
length: 17
J: TRBJ2-7
D: TRBD2
V: TRBV29-1
size: .

DNA: TGTGCCAGCAGTTTGGGACTAGCGGGAGGGCATGAGCAGTTCTTC
CDR3: CASSLGLAGGHEQFF
length: 15
J: TRBJ2-1
D: TRBD2
V: TRBV28
size: .

DNA: TGTGCCAGCAGCTTAGACCCGGGACAGGAGTACGAGCAGTACTTC
CDR3: CASSLDPGQEYEQYF
length: 15
J: TRBJ2-7
D: TRBD1
V: TRBV11-2
size: .

DNA: TGTGCCAGCAGGGATTTCAGGGGTCCTTACGAGCAGTACTTC
CDR3: CASRDFRGPYEQYF
length: 14
J: TRBJ2-7
D: .
V: TRBV6-2/TRBV6-3
size: .

DNA: TGCAGCGTACCCGGGACAGGAGGTGGCTACACCTTC
CDR3: CSVPGTGGGYTF
length: 12
J: TRBJ1-2
D: TRBD1
V: TRBV29-1
size: once

DNA: TGTGCCAGCATCTCCGGACAGGGGAGAAGATATAGCAATCAGCCCCAGCATTTT
CDR3: CASISGQGRRYSNQPQHF
length: 18
J: TRBJ1-5
D: TRBD1
V: TRBV6-6
size: .

DNA: TGCAGCGTTGAAGTTACGTACATCAGGGGAAACACTGAAGCTTTCTTT
CDR3: CSVEVTYIRGNTEAFF
length: 16
J: TRBJ1-1
D: .
V: TRBV29-1
size: .

DNA: TGTGCCAGCAGCGGCGGACTAGCGTTCTACGAGCAGTACTTC
CDR3: CASSGGLAFYEQYF
length: 14
J: TRBJ2-7
D: TRBD2
V: TRBV7-2
size: .

DNA: TGTGCCAGCAGTCAATCCAGTATCTATGGCTACACCTTC
CDR3: CASSQSSIYGYTF
length: 13
J: TRBJ1-2
D: .
V: TRBV6-5
size: .

DNA: TGTGCCAGTAGTCTCGGTTGGGGCGGCAATCAGCCCCAGCATTTT
CDR3: CASSLGWGGNQPQHF
length: 15
J: TRBJ1-5
D: .
V: TRBV19
size: .

DNA: TGTGCCAGCAGCTTAGGGTGGTCCAGGGATTCACCCCTCCACTTT
CDR3: CASSLGWSRDSPLHF
length: 15
J: TRBJ1-6
D: .
V: TRBV11-2
size: .

DNA: TGTGCCTGGAGTGCTCAGGGTGGGTACGAGCAGTACTTC
CDR3: CAWSAQGGYEQYF
length: 13
J: TRBJ2-7
D: .
V: TRBV30
size: .

DNA: TGTGCCAGCAGCACAGATACCGGGACAGGGAACACTGAAGCTTTCTTT
CDR3: CASSTDTGTGNTEAFF
length: 16
J: TRBJ1-1
D: TRBD1
V: TRBV7-8
size: once

DNA: TGTGCCAGCCGGTCATCGTCAGGGAATGAGCAGTTCTTC
CDR3: CASRSSSGNEQFF
length: 13
J: TRBJ2-1
D: .
V: TRBV19
size: .

DNA: TGTGCCAGTAGACCGGAGGGACAGCGGATAAACTATGGCTACACCTTC
CDR3: CASRPEGQRINYGYTF
length: 16
J: TRBJ1-2
D: TRBD1
V: TRBV19
size: .

DNA: TGTGCCAGTATTTCGACAGGGGAGGGCAATGAGCAGTTCTTC
CDR3: CASISTGEGNEQFF
length: 14
J: TRBJ2-1
D: .
V: TRBV19
size: .

DNA: TGCAGTGCTAGTACTAGCGTAGTTCCGAATGAGCAGTTCTTC
CDR3: CSASTSVVPNEQFF
length: 14
J: TRBJ2-1
D: TRBD2
V: TRBV20-1
size: few

DNA: TGTGCCAGCAGGACCCAAACCGAGGGGTTCTATGGCTACACCTTC
CDR3: CASRTQTEGFYGYTF
length: 15
J: TRBJ1-2
D: .
V: TRBV27
size: .

DNA: TGCAGCGTTGAAACGCGTCGGGGGCTCAGGTACGAGCAGTACTTC
CDR3: CSVETRRGLRYEQYF
length: 15
J: TRBJ2-7
D: .
V: TRBV29-1
size: .

DNA: TGTGCCAGCATGCCTAGCGGGAGAATGGAGACCCAGTACTTC
CDR3: CASMPSGRMETQYF
length: 14
J: TRBJ2-5
D: TRBD2
V: TRBV27
size: .

DNA: TGTGCCAGCAGCCCGACAGGGTGGGGGGGCAATGAGCAGTTCTTC
CDR3: CASSPTGWGGNEQFF
length: 15
J: TRBJ2-1
D: .
V: TRBV5-5
size: .

DNA: TGTGCCAGTAGTCCAGGGGGCCGGCGACACTACGAGCAGTACTTC
CDR3: CASSPGGRRHYEQYF
length: 15
J: TRBJ2-7
D: TRBD1
V: TRBV19
size: .

DNA: TGCAGCGTTGAAGATCTTGGGCCCGATGATACGCAGTATTTT
CDR3: CSVEDLGPDDTQYF
length: 14
J: TRBJ2-3
D: .
V: TRBV29-1
size: .

DNA: TGTGCCAGCAGTTTGGAAATGAATGAAAAACTGTTTTTT
CDR3: CASSLEMNEKLFF
length: 13
J: TRBJ1-4
D: .
V: TRBV28
size: .

DNA: TGCAGCGTTGTATCGGGGAAAGCCTACAATGAGCAGTTCTTC
CDR3: CSVVSGKAYNEQFF
length: 14
J: TRBJ2-1
D: .
V: TRBV29-1
size: .

DNA: TGTGCCAGCAGCCTTGAACAGGGGCTAGCCAAAAACATTCAGTACTTC
CDR3: CASSLEQGLAKNIQYF
length: 16
J: TRBJ2-4
D: TRBD1
V: TRBV5-6
size: .

DNA: TGTGCCAGCAGGGGCCGTTTGAACACTGAAGCTTTCTTT
CDR3: CASRGRLNTEAFF
length: 13
J: TRBJ1-1
D: .
V: TRBV6-2/TRBV6-3
size: .

DNA: TGTGCCAGCAGCCTCCAGGAAGCGGGGGACTCCTACAATGAGCAGTTCTTC
CDR3: CASSLQEAGDSYNEQFF
length: 17
J: TRBJ2-1
D: TRBD2
V: TRBV5-6
size: .

DNA: TGCGCCAGCAGCTTGGACGGGACAGGGTCAGATACGCAGTATTTT
CDR3: CASSLDGTGSDTQYF
length: 15
J: TRBJ2-3
D: TRBD1
V: TRBV5-1
size: .

DNA: TGTGCCACCAGCAGATTACACGGAGGGGATAATCAGCCCCAGCATTTT
CDR3: CATSRLHGGDNQPQHF
length: 16
J: TRBJ1-5
D: .
V: TRBV15
size: .

DNA: TGTGCCAGCAGCTTACGAGCAGGGACAGGGTACAATGAGCAGTTCTTC
CDR3: CASSLRAGTGYNEQFF
length: 16
J: TRBJ2-1
D: TRBD1
V: TRBV5-6
size: once

DNA: TGCAGCGTTGATGAAGTAGCGGGAGTGAGCACAGATACGCAGTATTTT
CDR3: CSVDEVAGVSTDTQYF
length: 16
J: TRBJ2-3
D: TRBD2
V: TRBV29-1
size: .